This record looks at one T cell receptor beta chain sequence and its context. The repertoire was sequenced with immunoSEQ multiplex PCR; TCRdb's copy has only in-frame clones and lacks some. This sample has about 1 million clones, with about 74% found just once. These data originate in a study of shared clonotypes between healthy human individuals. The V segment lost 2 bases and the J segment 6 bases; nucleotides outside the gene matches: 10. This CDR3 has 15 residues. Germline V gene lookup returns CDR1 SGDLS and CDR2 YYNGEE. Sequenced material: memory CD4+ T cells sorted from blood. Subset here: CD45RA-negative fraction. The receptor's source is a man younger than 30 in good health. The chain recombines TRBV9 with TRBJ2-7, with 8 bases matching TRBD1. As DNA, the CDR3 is TGTGCCAGCAGCGTGGCCGGACAGGGAAGGGGCGAGCAGTACTTC. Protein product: CASSVAGQGRGEQYF.